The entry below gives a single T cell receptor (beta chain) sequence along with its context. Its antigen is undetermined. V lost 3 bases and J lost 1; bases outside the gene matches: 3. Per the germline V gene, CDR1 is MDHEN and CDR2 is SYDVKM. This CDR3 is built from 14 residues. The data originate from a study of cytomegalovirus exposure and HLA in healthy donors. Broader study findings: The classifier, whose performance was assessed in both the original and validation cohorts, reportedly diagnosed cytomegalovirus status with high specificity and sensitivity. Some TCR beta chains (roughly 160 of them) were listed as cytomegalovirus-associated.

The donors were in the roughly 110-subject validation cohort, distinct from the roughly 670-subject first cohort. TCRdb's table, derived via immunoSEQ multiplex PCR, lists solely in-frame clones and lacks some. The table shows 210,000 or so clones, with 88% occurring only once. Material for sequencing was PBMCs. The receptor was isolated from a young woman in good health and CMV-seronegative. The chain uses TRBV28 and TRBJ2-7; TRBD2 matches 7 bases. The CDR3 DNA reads TGTGCCAGCAGTTTTAGCGGGCTTTCCTACGAGCAGTACTTC. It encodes CASSFSGLSYEQYF.